The clone carrying this T cell receptor beta chain was observed a handful of times. In the study's own analysis: The assay estimated nucleated cells by amplifying reference gene primers. Sequenced by immunoSEQ multiplex PCR; TCRdb stores in-frame clones only, minus some. From that table come the V and J calls and clone size; the DNA was used to work out D and trimming. There are 390,000 or so clones in the sample; approximately 90% occur only once, and approximately 1.5% lies in the top ten. V shed 0 bases, J shed 1 base, and the junction held 0 bases outside the gene matches. CDR1 is MGHRA and CDR2 is YSYEKL in the germline V gene. This CDR3 is 15 amino acids long. These data belong to a study of blood T cell repertoires in COVID-19. About the research overall: T cells, B-cell-depleted T cells, or PBMCs provided the cDNA or gDNA that served as material.

This TCR was sampled from a young woman with active or convalescent COVID-19. V and J are TRBV4-1 and TRBJ1-5, with 7 bases aligning to TRBD1. Sequenced sample: peripheral blood. CDR3: CASSQETGSNQPQHF. Here the CDR3 DNA reads TGCGCCAGCAGCCAAGAGACAGGGAGCAATCAGCCCCAGCATTTT.